The rows below give T cell receptor beta chains drawn from one sample of a study of blood T cell repertoires in COVID-19. The repertoire was sequenced with immunoSEQ multiplex PCR; TCRdb's copy has only in-frame clones and lacks some. The table lists about 150,000 clones, roughly 86% of them singletons, with around 3.2% in the top ten. Sequenced input: PBMCs or T cells enriched from blood (not recorded which). Receptors were obtained from a woman aged 45-60 years with acute COVID-19. CDR3s include the opening cysteine and the closing phenylalanine or tryptophan. D genes are given only for firm matches. Part of the rows lack a size; the others show once, few, many or a class for expanded clones.

CDR3aa,CDR3nt,abundance,d_gene,len,v_gene,j_gene
CAWSVRFTGRGGYTF,TGTGCCTGGAGTGTACGCTTCACAGGGAGAGGTGGCTACACCTTC,few,NA,15,TRBV30,TRBJ1-2
CASSLAAGRKEAFF,TGTGCCAGCAGCTTAGCAGCAGGTCGGAAAGAAGCTTTCTTT,NA,NA,14,TRBV7-9,TRBJ1-1
CASSIRRQGSHNEQFF,TGTGCCAGCAGCATTAGAAGGCAGGGGTCCCACAATGAGCAGTTCTTC,NA,NA,16,TRBV7-9,TRBJ2-1
CSRRVLFNEKLFF,TGTTCTCGCCGGGTCCTATTTAATGAAAAACTGTTTTTT,NA,NA,13,TRBV19,TRBJ1-4
CASSLQGADYNEQFF,TGTGCCAGCAGTCTACAGGGGGCGGATTACAATGAGCAGTTCTTC,few,TRBD1,15,TRBV28,TRBJ2-1
CASSPAASGPQETQYF,TGTGCCAGCAGCCCAGCGGCTAGCGGCCCCCAAGAGACCCAGTACTTC,NA,TRBD2,16,TRBV7-6,TRBJ2-5
CASNPRAPGLSNEKLFF,TGTGCCAGCAATCCACGAGCCCCAGGGCTCTCTAATGAAAAACTGTTTTTT,once,NA,17,TRBV28,TRBJ1-4
CASSLAGESSPLHF,TGTGCCAGCAGCTTAGCAGGGGAATCTTCACCCCTCCACTTT,NA,NA,14,TRBV7-9,TRBJ1-6
CASSSGPWREQYF,TGTGCCAGCAGTTCCGGGCCATGGAGGGAGCAGTACTTC,NA,NA,13,TRBV6-2/TRBV6-3,TRBJ2-7
CASSYAPTDSTYGYTF,TGTGCCAGCAGTTACGCACCGACAGACAGCACCTATGGCTACACCTTC,NA,NA,16,TRBV6-5,TRBJ1-2
CASSQAATFDQPQHF,TGTGCCAGCAGCCAAGCGGCGACTTTCGATCAGCCCCAGCATTTT,few,NA,15,TRBV4-2,TRBJ1-5
CATRQGISPGANVLTF,TGCGCCACCCGACAGGGTATCAGCCCTGGGGCCAACGTCCTGACTTTC,NA,TRBD1,16,TRBV5-1,TRBJ2-6
CASSLAPGQQYNEQFF,TGTGCCAGCAGCTTAGCTCCGGGACAGCAGTACAATGAGCAGTTCTTC,NA,TRBD1,16,TRBV7-6,TRBJ2-1
CASSLSRNQETQYF,TGTGCCAGCAGCTTATCGCGGAACCAAGAGACCCAGTACTTC,NA,NA,14,TRBV11-3,TRBJ2-5
CASSSRTGEENIQYF,TGTGCCAGCAGTTCCAGGACGGGGGAGGAAAACATTCAGTACTTC,NA,NA,15,TRBV27,TRBJ2-4
CASSGTGGYEQYF,TGTGCCAGCAGTGGGACAGGGGGCTACGAGCAGTACTTC,NA,TRBD1,13,TRBV25-1,TRBJ2-7
CASSPNPGGRGNQPQHF,TGTGCCAGCAGTCCGAACCCAGGGGGTCGTGGAAATCAGCCCCAGCATTTT,NA,TRBD1,17,TRBV28,TRBJ1-5
CASSEPSGRETQYF,TGTGCCAGCAGTGAACCTAGCGGGCGGGAGACCCAGTACTTC,NA,TRBD2,14,TRBV2,TRBJ2-5
CASSLLGAQETQYF,TGTGCCAGCAGCTTACTGGGGGCCCAAGAGACCCAGTACTTC,NA,NA,14,TRBV7-2,TRBJ2-5
CAISEFTGGRRTTDTQYF,TGTGCCATCAGTGAGTTTACAGGGGGCAGGCGAACCACAGATACGCAGTATTTT,NA,TRBD1,18,TRBV10-3,TRBJ2-3
CASSEATMPYF,TGTGCCAGCAGTGAAGCAACTATGCCGTACTTC,NA,NA,11,TRBV2,TRBJ2-7
CASSPGRQGRYYGYTF,TGTGCCAGCAGCCCGGGGAGGCAGGGAAGATACTATGGCTACACCTTC,many,NA,16,TRBV7-9,TRBJ1-2
CASSQQPGQDYGGYTF,TGCGCCAGCAGCCAGCAACCGGGACAGGACTACGGGGGCTACACCTTC,NA,TRBD1,16,TRBV4-1,TRBJ1-2
CASSLFGGSGTDTQYF,TGTGCCAGCAGTCTATTTGGGGGGAGCGGGACAGATACGCAGTATTTT,NA,NA,16,TRBV28,TRBJ2-3
CASSVGDRGPGNTIYF,TGTGCCAGCAGCGTAGGGGACAGGGGGCCTGGAAACACCATATATTTT,NA,TRBD1,16,TRBV9,TRBJ1-3
CASSQGSSNQPQHF,TGTGCCAGCAGCCAGGGTTCGAGCAATCAGCCCCAGCATTTT,NA,NA,14,TRBV7-2,TRBJ1-5
CATKLDRGYTEAFF,TGTGCCACCAAACTAGACAGGGGATACACTGAAGCTTTCTTT,NA,TRBD1,14,TRBV11-2,TRBJ1-1
CASSPVAGGENEQFF,TGCGCCAGCAGCCCAGTAGCGGGAGGGGAAAATGAGCAGTTCTTC,NA,TRBD2,15,TRBV5-1,TRBJ2-1
CSVTSGSYASGEQYF,TGCAGCGTTACTAGCGGGAGCTATGCCTCGGGCGAGCAGTACTTC,NA,TRBD2,15,TRBV29-1,TRBJ2-7
CASSPDYRGYEQYF,TGTGCCAGCAGTCCCGATTACCGGGGGTACGAGCAGTACTTC,NA,NA,14,TRBV6-2/TRBV6-3,TRBJ2-7
CASSQEEGVGTQYF,TGCGCCAGCAGCCAAGAGGAAGGAGTTGGTACGCAGTATTTT,NA,NA,14,TRBV4-1,TRBJ2-3
CASSETPGSYNSPLHF,TGTGCCAGCAGTGAAACACCAGGGTCCTATAATTCACCCCTCCACTTT,NA,NA,16,TRBV6-1,TRBJ1-6
CASSSYQPQHF,TGTGCCAGCAGCTCCTATCAGCCCCAGCATTTT,NA,NA,11,TRBV28,TRBJ1-5